Sequencing of this T cell receptor beta chain was carried out in a study of blood T cell repertoires in COVID-19. Study details: COVID-19 samples collected from the United States, Italy and Spain covered acute and convalescent phases.

In this sample, this clone turned up once. Clones were sequenced by immunoSEQ multiplex PCR, and TCRdb holds only the in-frame ones, with some missing. Of some 120,000 clones in the sample, less than 90% were seen once. This CDR3 has 13 residues. Between the trimmed V and J ends, which lost 4 bases and 0 bases, there was a span of 7 bases. Looked up from germline, CDR1 is SQVTM and CDR2 is ANQGSEA. This TCR came from a man aged 30 to 45 with acute or convalescent COVID-19. Material for sequencing was peripheral blood. V gene TRBV29-1 combines with J gene TRBJ1-3; D remains ambiguous. CDR3 nucleotides: TGCAGCGTTGGAGTGAGCTCTGGAAACACCATATATTTT. This codes for CSVGVSSGNTIYF.